This T cell receptor (beta chain) was sequenced during a study of human T cells and chemical hapten exposure. Indicated time point: patch test 1, 2 weeks after DPC sensitization. Treatment denoted: therapeutic diphenylcyclopropenone sensitization with weekly scalp DPC. This clonotype was seen at least ten times. Each CDR3 protein gets one entry after TCRdb re-called the RACE reads with MiXCR. The sample gives about 360,000 distinct CDR3 sequences, 4.8% of which show up once; about 2.1% is in the top ten. The V and J ends lost 9 bases and 4 bases respectively, with 9 bases between them. This CDR3 comprises 11 residues. Germline V gene lookup returns CDR1 MNHEY and CDR2 SVGEGT.

The sequences come from whole blood, collected in connection with sensitization to the hapten diphenylcyclopropenone (DPC). The clonotype comes from a woman aged 50 to 60 with alopecia areata. Some clones in this sample may be carry-over from other donors' samples. This chain links TRBV6-2 or TRBV6-3 with TRBJ2-5; D ambiguous. In DNA, the CDR3 is TGTGCCAGTGAGAGGCGAGAGACCCAGTACTTC. Protein product: CASERRETQYF.